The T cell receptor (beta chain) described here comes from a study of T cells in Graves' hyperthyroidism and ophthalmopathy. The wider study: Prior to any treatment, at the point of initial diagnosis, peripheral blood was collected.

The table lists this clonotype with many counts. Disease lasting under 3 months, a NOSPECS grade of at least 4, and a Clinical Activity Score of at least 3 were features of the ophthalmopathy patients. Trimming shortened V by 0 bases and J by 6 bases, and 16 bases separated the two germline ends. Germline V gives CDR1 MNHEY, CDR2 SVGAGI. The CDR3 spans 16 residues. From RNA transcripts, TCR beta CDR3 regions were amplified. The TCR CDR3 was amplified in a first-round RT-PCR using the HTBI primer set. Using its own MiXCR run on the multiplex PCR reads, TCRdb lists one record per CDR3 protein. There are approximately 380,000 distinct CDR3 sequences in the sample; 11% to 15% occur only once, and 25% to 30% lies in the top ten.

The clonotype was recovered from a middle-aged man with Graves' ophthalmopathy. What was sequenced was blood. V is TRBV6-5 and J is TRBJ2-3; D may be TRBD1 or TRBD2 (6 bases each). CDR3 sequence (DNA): TGTGCCAGCAGTTACTCTCGCGGGACATCCCCCGATACGCAGTATTTT. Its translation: CASSYSRGTSPDTQYF.